Following are 4 T cell receptor beta chains from one sample sequenced in a study of cytomegalovirus exposure and HLA in healthy donors. The PCR had 60 Vbeta and 13 Jbeta primers. The data were produced by immunoSEQ multiplex PCR, yet TCRdb's version contains in-frame clones alone and is incomplete. Among approximately 140,000 clones, 60% to 85% were seen once, and the ten largest hold around 3.7%. The sample taken for sequencing was PBMCs. The receptors were sampled from a man aged 18 to 30 in good health and CMV-seronegative.

This chain uses TRBV27 with TRBJ2-1; 9 positions agree with TRBD2. CDR1 is MNHEY and CDR2 is SMNVEV in the germline V gene (reference sequence). V shed 3 bases, J shed 2 bases, and the junction held 2 bases outside the gene matches. This CDR3 comprises 15 residues. The chain's CDR3 is CASSLAGGPYNEQFF. DNA of the CDR3: TGTGCCAGCAGTTTGGCGGGAGGGCCCTACAATGAGCAGTTCTTC.

This clone appeared a few times. The gene calls are TRBV6-5 and TRBJ2-2; 8 nucleotides agree with TRBD1. The germline V gene has CDR1 MNHEY and CDR2 SVGAGI. V trimming: 0 bases; J trimming: 6 bases; junction bases outside the gene matches: 6. The CDR3 has 16 residues. CDR3 bases: TGTGCCAGCAGTTACTCGATGCCGACAGGGGCCGGGGAGCTGTTTTTT. Its translation: CASSYSMPTGAGELFF.

This clone appeared a single time. Here the CDR3 DNA reads TGTGCCACCAGCAGAGACCTACATAATTCACCCCTCCACTTT. Translated, it gives CATSRDLHNSPLHF. V and J are TRBV15 and TRBJ1-6; D remains ambiguous. This CDR3 is built from 14 residues. The V gene lost 0 bases and the J gene lost 5 bases, with 5 bases spanning the gap. Germline values: CDR1 LNHNV, CDR2 YYDKDF (reference sequence).

The J gene is TRBJ1-4, the V gene TRBV5-4, with a tentative D call TRBD1 (6 bases). The germline gives CDR1 SGHNT, CDR2 YYREEE (reference sequence). Trimming left V 4 bases short and J 5 bases short, with 15 bases between. This CDR3 comprises 15 residues. The CDR3 DNA is TGTGCCAGCAGCCCGGAAGACAGGAGGAATGAAAAACTGTTTTTT. Translated, it gives CASSPEDRRNEKLFF.